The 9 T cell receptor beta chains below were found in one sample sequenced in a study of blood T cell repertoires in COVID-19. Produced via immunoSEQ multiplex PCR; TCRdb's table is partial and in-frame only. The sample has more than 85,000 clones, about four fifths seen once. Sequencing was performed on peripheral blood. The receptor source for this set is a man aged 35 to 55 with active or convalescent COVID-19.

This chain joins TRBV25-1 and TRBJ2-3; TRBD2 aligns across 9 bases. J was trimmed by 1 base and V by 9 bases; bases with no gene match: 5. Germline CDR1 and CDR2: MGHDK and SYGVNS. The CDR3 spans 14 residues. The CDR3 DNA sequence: TGTGCCAGTAGCGGGGGAAAAGGCACAGATACGCAGTATTTT. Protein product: CASSGGKGTDTQYF.

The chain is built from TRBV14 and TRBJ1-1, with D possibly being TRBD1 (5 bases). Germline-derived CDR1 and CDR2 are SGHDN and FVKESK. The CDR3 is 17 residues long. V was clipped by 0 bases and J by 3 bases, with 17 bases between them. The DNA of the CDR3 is TGTGCCAGCAGCCAAGATATAGGGATCGGGGGGGACACTGAAGCTTTCTTT. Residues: CASSQDIGIGGDTEAFF.

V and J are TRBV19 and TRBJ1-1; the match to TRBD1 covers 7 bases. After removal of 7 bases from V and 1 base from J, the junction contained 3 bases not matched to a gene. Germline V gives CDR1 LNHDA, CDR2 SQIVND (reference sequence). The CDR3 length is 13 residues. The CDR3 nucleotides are TGTGCCAGTAAGGGACAGTCGAACACTGAAGCTTTCTTT. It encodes CASKGQSNTEAFF.

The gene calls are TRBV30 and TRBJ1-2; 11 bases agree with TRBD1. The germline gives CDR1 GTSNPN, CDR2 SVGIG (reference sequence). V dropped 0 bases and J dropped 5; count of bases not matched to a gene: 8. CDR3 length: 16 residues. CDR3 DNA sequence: TGTGCCTGGAGTGTCTCTTCGGGACAGGGGGTTTATGGCTACACCTTC. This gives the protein CAWSVSSGQGVYGYTF.

CDR3 in DNA: TGTGCCAGTAGTTGGACAGGGGTCACAGATACGCAGTATTTT. Protein sequence: CASSWTGVTDTQYF. The chain is built from TRBV19 and TRBJ2-3; 9 bases are shared with TRBD1. CDR1 is LNHDA, CDR2 SQIVND, per germline (reference sequence). The CDR3 totals 14 residues. V lost 5 bases and J lost 2; bases outside the gene matches: 2. Variable domain in full (rest from reference TRBV19 and TRBJ2-3): DGGITQSPKYLFRKEGQNVTLSCEQNLNHDAMYWYRQDPGQGLRLIYYSQIVNDFQKGDIAEGYSVSREKKESFPLTVTSAQKNPTAFYLCASSWTGVTDTQYFGPGTRLTVL.

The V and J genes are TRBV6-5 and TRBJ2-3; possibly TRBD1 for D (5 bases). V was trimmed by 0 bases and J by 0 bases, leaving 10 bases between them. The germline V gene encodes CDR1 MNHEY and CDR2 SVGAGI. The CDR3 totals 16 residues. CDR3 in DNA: TGTGCCAGCAGTTACTCGACGGCAGGGAGCACAGATACGCAGTATTTT. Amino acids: CASSYSTAGSTDTQYF.

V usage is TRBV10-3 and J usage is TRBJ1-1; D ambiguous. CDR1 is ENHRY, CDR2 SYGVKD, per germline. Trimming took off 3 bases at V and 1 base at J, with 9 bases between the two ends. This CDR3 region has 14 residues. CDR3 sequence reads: CAISDSGRNTEAFF. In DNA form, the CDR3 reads TGTGCCATCAGTGATAGTGGGAGGAACACTGAAGCTTTCTTT.

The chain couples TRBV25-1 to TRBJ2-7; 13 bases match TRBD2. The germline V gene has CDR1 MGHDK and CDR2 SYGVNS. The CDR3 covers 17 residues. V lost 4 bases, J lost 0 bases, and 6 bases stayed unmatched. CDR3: CASSAPGLAGNSYEQYF. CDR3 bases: TGTGCCAGCAGTGCCCCGGGACTAGCGGGGAACTCCTACGAGCAGTACTTC.

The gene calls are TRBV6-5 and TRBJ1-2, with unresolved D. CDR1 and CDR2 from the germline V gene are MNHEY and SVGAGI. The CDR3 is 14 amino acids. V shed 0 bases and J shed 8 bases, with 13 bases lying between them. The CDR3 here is CASSYSSAAGGYTF. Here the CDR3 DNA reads TGTGCCAGCAGTTACTCCTCGGCCGCGGGGGGCTACACCTTC.